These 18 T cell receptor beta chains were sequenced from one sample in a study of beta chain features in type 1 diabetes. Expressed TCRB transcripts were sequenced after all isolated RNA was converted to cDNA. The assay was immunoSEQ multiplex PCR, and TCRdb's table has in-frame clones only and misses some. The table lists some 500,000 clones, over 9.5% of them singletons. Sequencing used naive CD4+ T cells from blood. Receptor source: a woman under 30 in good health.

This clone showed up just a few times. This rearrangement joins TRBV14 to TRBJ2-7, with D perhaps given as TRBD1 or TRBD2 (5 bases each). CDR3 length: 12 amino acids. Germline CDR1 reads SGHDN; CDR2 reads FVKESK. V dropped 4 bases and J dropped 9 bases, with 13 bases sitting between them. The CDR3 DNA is TGTGCCAGCAGCCTCATCGAGGGGCGGCAGTACGTC. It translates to CASSLIEGRQYV.

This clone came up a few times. The CDR3 is CASSFGTAYNSPLHF. The CDR3 coding sequence is TGTGCCAGCAGCTTCGGGACCGCGTATAATTCACCCCTCCACTTT. This sequence joins TRBV7-2 and TRBJ1-6, with a tentative D call TRBD1 (5 bases). Trimming stripped 3 bases from V and 4 bases from J, with 10 bases between. Per the germline V gene, CDR1 is SGHTA and CDR2 is FQGNSA. This CDR3 has 15 residues.

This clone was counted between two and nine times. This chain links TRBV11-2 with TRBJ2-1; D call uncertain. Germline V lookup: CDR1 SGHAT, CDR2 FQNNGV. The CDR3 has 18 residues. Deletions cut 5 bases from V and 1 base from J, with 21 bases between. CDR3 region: CASSRYPSGGMSYNEQFF. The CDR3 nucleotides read TGTGCCAGCAGCAGATATCCCTCCGGCGGTATGTCCTACAATGAGCAGTTCTTC.

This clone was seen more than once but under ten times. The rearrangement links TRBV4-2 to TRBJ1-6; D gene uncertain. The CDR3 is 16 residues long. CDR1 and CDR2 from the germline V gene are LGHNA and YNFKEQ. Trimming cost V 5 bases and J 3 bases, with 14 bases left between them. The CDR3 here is CASSTTAVNYNSPLHF. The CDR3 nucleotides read TGTGCCAGCAGCACAACAGCGGTAAACTATAATTCACCCCTCCACTTT.

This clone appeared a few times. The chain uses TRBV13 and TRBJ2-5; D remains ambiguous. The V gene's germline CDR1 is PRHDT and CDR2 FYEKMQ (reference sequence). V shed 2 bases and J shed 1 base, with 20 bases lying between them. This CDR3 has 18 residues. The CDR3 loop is CASSLKGPFRAPQETQYF. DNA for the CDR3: TGTGCCAGCAGCTTAAAAGGCCCTTTTCGGGCACCCCAAGAGACCCAGTACTTC.

The CDR3 bases are TGTGCCAGCAGCTTCGAACAGTATAATTCACCCCTCCACTTT. Translating gives CASSFEQYNSPLHF. The gene calls are TRBV7-9 and TRBJ1-6; D gene ambiguous. The CDR3 is 14 residues long. Germline CDR1 reads SEHNR; CDR2 reads FQNEAQ (reference sequence). Deletions cut 3 bases from V and 4 bases from J, with 7 bases between. Combining the CDR3 with reference TRBV7-9 and TRBJ1-6 gives the whole variable domain DTGVSQNPRHKITKRGQNVTFRCDPISEHNRLYWYRQTLGQGPEFLTYFQNEAQLEKSRLLSDRFSAERPKGSFSTLEIQRTEQGDSAMYLCASSFEQYNSPLHFGNGTRLTVT.

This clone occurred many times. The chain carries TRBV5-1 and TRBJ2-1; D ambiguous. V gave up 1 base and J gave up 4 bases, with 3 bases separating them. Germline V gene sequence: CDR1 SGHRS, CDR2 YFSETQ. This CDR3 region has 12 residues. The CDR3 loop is CASSLQYNEQFF. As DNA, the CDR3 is TGCGCCAGCAGCTTGCAGTACAATGAGCAGTTCTTC.

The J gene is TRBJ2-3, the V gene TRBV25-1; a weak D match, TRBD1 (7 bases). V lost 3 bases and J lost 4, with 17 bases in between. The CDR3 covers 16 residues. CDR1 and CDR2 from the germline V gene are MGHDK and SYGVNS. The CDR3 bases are TGTGCCAGCAGTGACAAGACAGGGAGGATAGCAGATACGCAGTATTTT. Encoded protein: CASSDKTGRIADTQYF. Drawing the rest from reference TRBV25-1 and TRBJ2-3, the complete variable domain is EADIYQTPRYLVIGTGKKITLECSQTMGHDKMYWYQQDPGMELHLIHYSYGVNSTEKGDLSSESTVSRIRTEHFPLTLESARPSHTSQYLCASSDKTGRIADTQYFGPGTRLTVL.

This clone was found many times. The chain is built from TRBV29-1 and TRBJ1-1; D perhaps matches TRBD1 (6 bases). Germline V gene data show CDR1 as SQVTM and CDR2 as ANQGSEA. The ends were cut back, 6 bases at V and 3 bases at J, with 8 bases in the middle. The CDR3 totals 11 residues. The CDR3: CSVHRDTEAFF. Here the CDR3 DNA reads TGCAGCGTACACAGGGACACTGAAGCTTTCTTT.

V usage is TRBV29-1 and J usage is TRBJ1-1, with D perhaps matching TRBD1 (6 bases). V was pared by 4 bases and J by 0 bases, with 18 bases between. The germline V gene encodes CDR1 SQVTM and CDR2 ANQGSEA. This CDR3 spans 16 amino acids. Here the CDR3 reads CSVVRAGVDMNTEAFF. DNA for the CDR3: TGCAGCGTTGTTCGGGCAGGGGTAGACATGAACACTGAAGCTTTCTTT.

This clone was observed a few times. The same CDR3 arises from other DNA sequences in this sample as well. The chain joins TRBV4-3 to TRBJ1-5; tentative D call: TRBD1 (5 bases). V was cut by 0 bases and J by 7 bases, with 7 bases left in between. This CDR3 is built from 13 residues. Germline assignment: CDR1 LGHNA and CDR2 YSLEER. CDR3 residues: CASSQDGGQPQHF. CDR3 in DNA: TGCGCCAGCAGCCAAGACGGGGGGCAGCCCCAGCATTTT.

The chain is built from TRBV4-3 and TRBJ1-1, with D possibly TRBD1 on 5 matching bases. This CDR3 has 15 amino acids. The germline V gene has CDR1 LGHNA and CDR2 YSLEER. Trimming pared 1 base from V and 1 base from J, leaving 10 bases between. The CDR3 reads CASSQVPGGNTEAFF. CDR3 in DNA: TGCGCCAGCAGCCAAGTCCCTGGGGGGAACACTGAAGCTTTCTTT.

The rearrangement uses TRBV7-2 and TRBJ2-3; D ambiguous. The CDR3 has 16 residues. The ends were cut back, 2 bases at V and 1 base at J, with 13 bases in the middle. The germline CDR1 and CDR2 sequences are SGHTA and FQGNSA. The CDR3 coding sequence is TGTGCCAGCAGCTTATTGGTCTTGGCGGGCACAGATACGCAGTATTTT. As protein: CASSLLVLAGTDTQYF.

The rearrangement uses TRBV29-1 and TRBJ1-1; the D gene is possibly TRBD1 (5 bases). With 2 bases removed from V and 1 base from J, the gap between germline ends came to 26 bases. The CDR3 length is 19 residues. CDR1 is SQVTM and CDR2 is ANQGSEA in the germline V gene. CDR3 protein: CSVERRQLHTRAENTEAFF. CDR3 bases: TGCAGCGTTGAAAGGAGACAGCTCCATACTAGGGCCGAGAACACTGAAGCTTTCTTT.

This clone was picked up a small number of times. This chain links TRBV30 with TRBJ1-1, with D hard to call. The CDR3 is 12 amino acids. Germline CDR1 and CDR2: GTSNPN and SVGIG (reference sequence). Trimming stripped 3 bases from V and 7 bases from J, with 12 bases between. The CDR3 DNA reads TGTGCCTGGAGCAGGAGCATTTTTGAAGCTTTCTTT. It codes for CAWSRSIFEAFF.

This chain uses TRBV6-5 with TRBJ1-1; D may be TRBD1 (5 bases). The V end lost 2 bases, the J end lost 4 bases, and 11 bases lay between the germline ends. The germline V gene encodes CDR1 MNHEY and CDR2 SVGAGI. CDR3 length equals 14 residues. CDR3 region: CASSYNVGGTEAFF. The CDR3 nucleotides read TGTGCCAGCAGTTACAACGTTGGGGGCACTGAAGCTTTCTTT.

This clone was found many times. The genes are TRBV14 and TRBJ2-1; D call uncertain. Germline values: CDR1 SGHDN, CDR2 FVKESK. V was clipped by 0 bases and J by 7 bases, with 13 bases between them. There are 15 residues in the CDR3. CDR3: CASSQDRPRLNEQFF. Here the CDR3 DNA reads TGTGCCAGCAGCCAAGATCGTCCCAGGTTGAATGAGCAGTTCTTC.

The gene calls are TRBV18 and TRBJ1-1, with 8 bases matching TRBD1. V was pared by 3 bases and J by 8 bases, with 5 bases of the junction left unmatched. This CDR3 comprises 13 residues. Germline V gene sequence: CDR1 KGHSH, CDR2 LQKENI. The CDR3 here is CASSPQGASEAFF. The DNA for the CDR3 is TGTGCCAGCTCACCCCAGGGGGCTTCCGAAGCTTTCTTT.